These T cell receptor beta chains were read from a single sample in a study of blood T cells in healthy people across ages. TCRdb reprocessed the 5' RACE reads via MiXCR and lists one record per CDR3 protein. The sample shows about 650,000 distinct CDR3 sequences, approximately 29% of them seen only once. The source material was blood. These receptors originate from a woman at least 80 years old in good health. Both conserved end residues are part of each CDR3. The order of the fields is clone size, D gene, V gene, J gene, CDR3 protein, CDR3 DNA. The D gene is left open where the match is weak. Size tells how often a clone was seen (once, few, many) or the class of an expanded clone, and some rows leave it out.

many,TRBD2,TRBV12-3/TRBV12-4,TRBJ2-7,CASSLGSGGSYEQYF,TGTGCCAGCAGTTTGGGTAGCGGGGGGTCCTACGAGCAGTACTTC
few,-,TRBV7-7,TRBJ2-5,CASSLAEGGGETQYF,TGTGCTAGCAGCTTAGCGGAGGGAGGGGGTGAGACCCAGTACTTC
many,-,TRBV25-1,TRBJ2-1,CASSPTSEFLGEQFF,TGTGCCAGCAGTCCGACTAGTGAGTTTTTGGGTGAGCAGTTCTTC
few,-,TRBV4-1,TRBJ2-5,CASGQVRMPRTTRDEQYF,TGCGCCAGCGGCCAAGTACGTATGCCCCGGACCACGAGGGATGAGCAGTACTTC
many,TRBD1,TRBV7-3,TRBJ2-5,CASSLIPNRGLINEQYF,TGTGCCAGCAGCCTAATCCCCAACAGGGGGCTCATCAATGAGCAGTACTTC
few,-,TRBV9,TRBJ2-3,CTSSVDYQLTDTQYF,TGTACCAGCAGCGTAGATTACCAACTCACAGATACGCAGTATTTT
many,TRBD1,TRBV28,TRBJ2-2,CASINRGNTGELFF,TGTGCCAGCATCAACAGGGGGAACACCGGGGAGCTGTTTTTT
many,TRBD2,TRBV7-2,TRBJ2-7,CASSVREGLGYEQYF,TGTGCCAGCAGCGTCCGTGAGGGACTAGGTTACGAGCAGTACTTC
-,TRBD2,TRBV2,TRBJ2-7,CATSSGGDNEQYF,TGTGCCACCTCTAGCGGTGGTGACAATGAGCAGTACTTC
few,-,TRBV9,TRBJ1-6,CASSGQNSPLHF,TGTGCCAGCAGCGGGCAGAATTCACCCCTCCACTTT
-,-,TRBV4-3,TRBJ2-7,CASGQDPQTVYEQYF,TGCGCCAGCGGCCAAGATCCCCAGACAGTCTACGAGCAGTACTTC
many,-,TRBV7-2,TRBJ2-1,CASSLDPGNEQFF,TGTGCCAGCAGCTTAGACCCAGGCAATGAGCAGTTCTTC
once,-,TRBV11-1,TRBJ2-7,CASSLGAGVASYEQYF,TGTGCCAGCAGCTTGGGTGCTGGCGTCGCCTCCTACGAGCAGTACTTC
-,TRBD1,TRBV30,TRBJ2-6,CAWKLGTGYGANVLTF,TGTGCCTGGAAACTTGGGACAGGGTATGGGGCCAACGTCCTGACTTTC
once,TRBD2,TRBV20-1,TRBJ2-5,CSARRLAGTLQETQYF,TGCAGTGCTAGAAGGCTAGCGGGCACACTCCAAGAGACCCAGTACTTC
-,TRBD1,TRBV9,TRBJ1-5,CASSPTPQGAQPQHF,TGTGCCAGCTCACCAACACCTCAGGGGGCTCAGCCCCAGCATTTT
few,TRBD1,TRBV20-1,TRBJ2-5,CSARDSTGDRETQYF,TGCAGTGCTAGAGATTCGACAGGGGATCGAGAGACCCAGTACTTC
many,-,TRBV2,TRBJ2-1,CASSAGSSYNEQFF,TGTGCCAGCAGTGCAGGGAGCTCCTACAATGAGCAGTTCTTC
once,-,TRBV7-2,TRBJ2-7,CAGSLADSYEQYF,TGTGCCGGCAGCTTAGCCGACAGCTACGAGCAGTACTTC
many,-,TRBV6-1,TRBJ2-7,CASSELRGLYF,TGTGCCAGCAGTGAATTGCGGGGGCTGTACTTC
many,TRBD2,TRBV5-6,TRBJ2-6,CASSPGGSVSGANVLTF,TGTGCCAGCAGCCCGGGGGGTAGCGTCTCTGGGGCCAACGTCCTGACTTTC
-,TRBD2,TRBV20-1,TRBJ2-5,CNALDSGGGGETQYF,TGCAATGCCCTGGACAGCGGGGGGGGTGGAGAGACCCAGTACTTC
-,TRBD2,TRBV20-1,TRBJ2-5,CSARAGTSGKETQYF,TGCAGTGCTAGGGCCGGGACTAGCGGGAAAGAGACCCAGTACTTC
many,TRBD1,TRBV5-4,TRBJ2-3,CASSLEQGADTQYF,TGTGCCAGCAGCTTAGAACAGGGGGCAGATACGCAGTATTTT
many,-,TRBV6-5,TRBJ2-7,CASSRDSYSYEQYF,TGTGCCAGTTCCCGGGACTCCTACTCCTACGAGCAGTACTTC
many,-,TRBV28,TRBJ2-7,CASSLNYERYF,TGTGCCAGCAGTTTAAACTACGAGCGGTACTTC
many,TRBD1,TRBV18,TRBJ2-3,CASSGQDSKYF,TGTGCCAGCTCTGGACAGGATTCGAAGTATTTT
-,-,TRBV28,TRBJ1-2,CASSKQGVNYGYTF,TGTGCCAGCAGTAAACAGGGTGTGAACTATGGCTACACCTTC
many,-,TRBV4-3,TRBJ1-2,CASSQDLRGGYTF,TGCGCCAGCAGCCAAGACCTTAGGGGCGGCTACACCTTC
-,-,TRBV9,TRBJ2-7,CASSPWAGEYNEQYF,TGTGCCAGCAGCCCTTGGGCAGGGGAGTACAATGAGCAGTACTTC
many,-,TRBV25-1,TRBJ2-7,CASSAQGLGGYEQYF,TGTGCCAGCAGTGCTCAGGGGCTGGGGGGCTACGAGCAGTACTTC
many,TRBD2,TRBV30,TRBJ2-1,CAGSGGAYNEQFF,TGTGCCGGAAGCGGGGGGGCCTACAATGAGCAGTTCTTC
many,TRBD2,TRBV20-1,TRBJ2-3,CSARSSGGADTQYF,TGCAGTGCTAGATCGAGCGGGGGGGCAGATACGCAGTATTTT
-,TRBD1,TRBV29-1,TRBJ1-2,CSVEVGTGGKNGYTF,TGCAGCGTTGAAGTGGGGACAGGGGGAAAAAATGGCTACACCTTC
-,-,TRBV20-1,TRBJ1-1,CSARVGETNTEAFF,TGCAGTGCTAGAGTAGGGGAGACGAACACTGAAGCTTTCTTT
-,-,TRBV10-2,TRBJ2-7,CASSESPGGEQYF,TGCGCCAGCAGTGAGTCCCCTGGAGGCGAGCAGTACTTC
-,TRBD1,TRBV12-3/TRBV12-4,TRBJ1-2,CASSFAGTGEHGYTF,TGTGCCAGCAGTTTCGCCGGGACAGGGGAACATGGCTACACCTTC
many,-,TRBV6-2/TRBV6-3,TRBJ2-7,CASIDQTYEQYF,TGTGCCAGCATCGACCAGACCTACGAGCAGTACTTC
many,-,TRBV7-9,TRBJ1-4,CASSRVNSNEKLFF,TGTGCCAGCAGTCGAGTTAACTCAAATGAAAAACTGTTTTTT
many,TRBD2,TRBV30,TRBJ2-1,CAWRLAGGHEQFF,TGTGCCTGGAGGCTAGCGGGGGGCCATGAGCAGTTCTTC
many,TRBD1,TRBV29-1,TRBJ2-2,CSAGGTGAIGELFF,TGCAGCGCCGGCGGGACAGGGGCTATCGGGGAGCTGTTTTTT
-,TRBD1,TRBV5-1,TRBJ1-6,CASGRGQGRPGDSPLHF,TGCGCCAGCGGGAGGGGACAGGGGCGCCCGGGGGATTCACCCCTCCACTTT
many,-,TRBV20-1,TRBJ2-1,CSEQVYNEQFF,TGCAGTGAACAGGTCTACAATGAGCAGTTCTTC
many,-,TRBV24-1,TRBJ1-1,CATPGRSWNTEAFF,TGTGCCACCCCGGGACGTTCGTGGAACACTGAAGCTTTCTTT
many,TRBD1,TRBV28,TRBJ2-5,CASSPSGQGQETQYF,TGTGCCAGCAGTCCGTCAGGACAGGGGCAAGAGACCCAGTACTTC
-,-,TRBV9,TRBJ2-5,CASSTRWEETQYF,TGTGCCAGCAGCACCAGATGGGAAGAGACCCAGTACTTC
many,-,TRBV20-1,TRBJ2-5,CSATGGYQETQYF,TGCAGTGCTACAGGGGGGTACCAAGAGACCCAGTACTTC
many,TRBD1,TRBV20-1,TRBJ1-4,CSASYRGREKLFF,TGCAGTGCTAGTTACAGGGGGCGAGAAAAACTGTTTTTT